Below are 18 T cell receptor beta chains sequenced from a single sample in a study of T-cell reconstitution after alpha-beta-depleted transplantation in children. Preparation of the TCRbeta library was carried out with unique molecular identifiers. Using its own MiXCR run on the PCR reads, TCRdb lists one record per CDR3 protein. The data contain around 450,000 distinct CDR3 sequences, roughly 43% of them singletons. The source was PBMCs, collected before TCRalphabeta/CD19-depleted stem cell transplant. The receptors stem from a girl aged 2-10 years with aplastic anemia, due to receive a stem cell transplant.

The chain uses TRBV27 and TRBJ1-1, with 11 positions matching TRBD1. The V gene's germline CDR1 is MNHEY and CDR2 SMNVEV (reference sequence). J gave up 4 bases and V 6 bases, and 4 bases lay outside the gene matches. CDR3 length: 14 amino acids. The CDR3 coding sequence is TGTGCCAGCAGGGGACAGGGGGGAAGCACTGAAGCTTTCTTT. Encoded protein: CASRGQGGSTEAFF.

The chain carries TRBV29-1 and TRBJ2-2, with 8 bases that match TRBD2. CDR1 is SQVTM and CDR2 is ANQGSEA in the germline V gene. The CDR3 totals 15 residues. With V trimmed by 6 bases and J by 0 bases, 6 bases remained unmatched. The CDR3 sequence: CSVERLAPNTGELFF. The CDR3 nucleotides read TGCAGCGTGGAGCGACTAGCGCCGAACACCGGGGAGCTGTTTTTT.

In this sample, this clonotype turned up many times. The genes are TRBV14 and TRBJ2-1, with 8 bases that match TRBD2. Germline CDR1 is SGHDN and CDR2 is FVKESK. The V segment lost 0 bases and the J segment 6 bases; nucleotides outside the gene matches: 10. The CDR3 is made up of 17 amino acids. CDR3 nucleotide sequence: TGTGCCAGCAGCCAAGATCTTAAAAGCGGGGGACTCAATGAGCAGTTCTTC. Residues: CASSQDLKSGGLNEQFF.

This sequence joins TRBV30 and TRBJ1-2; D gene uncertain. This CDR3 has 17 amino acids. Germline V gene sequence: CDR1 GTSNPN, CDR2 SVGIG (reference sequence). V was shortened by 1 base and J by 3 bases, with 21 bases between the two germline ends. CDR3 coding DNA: TGTGCCTGGAGTGGTGCCGGTTCCCAACTGAAAGACTATGGCTACACCTTC. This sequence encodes CAWSGAGSQLKDYGYTF.

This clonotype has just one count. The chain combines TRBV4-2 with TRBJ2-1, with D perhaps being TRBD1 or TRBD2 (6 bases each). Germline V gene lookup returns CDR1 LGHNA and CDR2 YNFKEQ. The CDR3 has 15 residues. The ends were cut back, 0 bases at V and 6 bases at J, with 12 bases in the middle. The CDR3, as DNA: TGTGCCAGCAGCCAAGATCCATCGGGGGCCAATGAGCAGTTCTTC. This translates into CASSQDPSGANEQFF.

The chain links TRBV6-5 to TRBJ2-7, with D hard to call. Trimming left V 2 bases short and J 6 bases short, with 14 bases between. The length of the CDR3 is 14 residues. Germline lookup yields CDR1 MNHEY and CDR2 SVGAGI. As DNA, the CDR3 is TGTGCCAGCAGTTACCGGACGGCTGTTGGCGAGCAGTACTTC. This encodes CASSYRTAVGEQYF.

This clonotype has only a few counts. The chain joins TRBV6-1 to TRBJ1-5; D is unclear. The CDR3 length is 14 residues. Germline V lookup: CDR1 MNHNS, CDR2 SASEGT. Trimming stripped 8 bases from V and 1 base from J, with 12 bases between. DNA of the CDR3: TGTGCCAGCCGCCGGACGGGGAGCAATCAGCCCCAGCATTTT. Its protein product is CASRRTGSNQPQHF.

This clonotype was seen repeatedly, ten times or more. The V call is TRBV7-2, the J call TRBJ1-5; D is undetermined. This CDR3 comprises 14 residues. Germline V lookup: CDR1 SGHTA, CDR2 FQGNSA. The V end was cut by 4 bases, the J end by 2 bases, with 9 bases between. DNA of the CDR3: TGTGCCAGCAGCTCCCAGGTTGGCAATCAGCCCCAGCATTTT. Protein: CASSSQVGNQPQHF.

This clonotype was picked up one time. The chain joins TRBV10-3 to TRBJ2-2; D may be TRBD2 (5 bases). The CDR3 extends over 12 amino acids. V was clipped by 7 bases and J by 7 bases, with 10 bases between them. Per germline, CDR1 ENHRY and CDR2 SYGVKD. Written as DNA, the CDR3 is TGTGCCATCATGCCGGGAATCGGGGAGCTGTTTTTT. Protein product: CAIMPGIGELFF.

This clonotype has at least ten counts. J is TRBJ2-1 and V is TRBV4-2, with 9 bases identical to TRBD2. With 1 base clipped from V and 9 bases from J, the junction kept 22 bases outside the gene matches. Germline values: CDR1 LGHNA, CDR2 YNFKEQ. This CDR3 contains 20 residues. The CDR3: CASSQVSIRLADVPGIEQFF. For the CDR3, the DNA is TGTGCCAGCAGCCAAGTATCCATCCGACTAGCGGACGTACCCGGGATTGAGCAGTTCTTC.

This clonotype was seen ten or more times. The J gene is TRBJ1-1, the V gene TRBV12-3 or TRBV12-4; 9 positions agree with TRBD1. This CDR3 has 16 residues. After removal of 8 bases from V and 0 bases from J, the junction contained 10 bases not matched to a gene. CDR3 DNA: TGTGCCAGCGGGGGACAGGGAAGGGGGTTGAACACTGAAGCTTTCTTT. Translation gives CASGGQGRGLNTEAFF.

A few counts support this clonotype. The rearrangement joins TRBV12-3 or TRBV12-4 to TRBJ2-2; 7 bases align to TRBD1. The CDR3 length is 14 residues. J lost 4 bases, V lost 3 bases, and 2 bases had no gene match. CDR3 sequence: CASSLTGFTGELFF. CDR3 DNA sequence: TGTGCCAGCAGTTTGACAGGGTTCACCGGGGAGCTGTTTTTT.

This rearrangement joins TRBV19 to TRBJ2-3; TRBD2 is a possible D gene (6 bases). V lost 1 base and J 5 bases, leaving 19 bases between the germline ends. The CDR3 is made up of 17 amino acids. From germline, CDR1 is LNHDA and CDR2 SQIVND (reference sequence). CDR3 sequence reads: CASSIVAGPRTIDTQYF. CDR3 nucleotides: TGTGCCAGTAGTATAGTGGCGGGACCTCGAACGATAGATACGCAGTATTTT.

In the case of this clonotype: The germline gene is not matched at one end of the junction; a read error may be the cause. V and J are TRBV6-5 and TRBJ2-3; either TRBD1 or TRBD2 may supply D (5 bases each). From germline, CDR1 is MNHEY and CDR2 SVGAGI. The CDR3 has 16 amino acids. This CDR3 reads CASSYLRGPSTDTQYF. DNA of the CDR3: TGTGCCAGCAGCTACTTGAGGGGTCCTAGCACAGATACGCAGTATTTT.

The CDR3 DNA sequence: TGTGCCACCTCTACGGATGGAGCGCAGTATTTT. Translated: CATSTDGAQYF. The gene calls are TRBV10-3 and TRBJ2-3, with D unresolved. The CDR3 has 11 residues. Germline CDR1 reads ENHRY; CDR2 reads SYGVKD. V was trimmed by 10 bases and J by 10 bases, leaving 15 bases between them.

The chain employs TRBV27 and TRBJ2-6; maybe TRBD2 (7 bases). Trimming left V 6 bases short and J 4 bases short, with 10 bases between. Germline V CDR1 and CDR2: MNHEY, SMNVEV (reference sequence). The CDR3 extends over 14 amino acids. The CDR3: CASSGGLGANVLTF. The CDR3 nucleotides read TGTGCCAGCAGCGGGGGGCTCGGGGCCAACGTCCTGACTTTC.

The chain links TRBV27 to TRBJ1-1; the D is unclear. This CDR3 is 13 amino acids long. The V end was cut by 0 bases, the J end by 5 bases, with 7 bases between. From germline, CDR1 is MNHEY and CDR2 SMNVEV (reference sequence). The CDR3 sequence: CASSLSIKTEAFF. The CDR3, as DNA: TGTGCCAGCAGTTTATCGATTAAGACTGAAGCTTTCTTT.

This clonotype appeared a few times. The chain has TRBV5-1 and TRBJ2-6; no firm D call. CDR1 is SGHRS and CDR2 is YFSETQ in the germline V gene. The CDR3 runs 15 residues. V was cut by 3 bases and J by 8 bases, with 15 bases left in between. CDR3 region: CASSSTPLGTNVLTF. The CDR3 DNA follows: TGCGCCAGCAGCTCGACGCCGCTGGGAACCAACGTCCTGACTTTC.